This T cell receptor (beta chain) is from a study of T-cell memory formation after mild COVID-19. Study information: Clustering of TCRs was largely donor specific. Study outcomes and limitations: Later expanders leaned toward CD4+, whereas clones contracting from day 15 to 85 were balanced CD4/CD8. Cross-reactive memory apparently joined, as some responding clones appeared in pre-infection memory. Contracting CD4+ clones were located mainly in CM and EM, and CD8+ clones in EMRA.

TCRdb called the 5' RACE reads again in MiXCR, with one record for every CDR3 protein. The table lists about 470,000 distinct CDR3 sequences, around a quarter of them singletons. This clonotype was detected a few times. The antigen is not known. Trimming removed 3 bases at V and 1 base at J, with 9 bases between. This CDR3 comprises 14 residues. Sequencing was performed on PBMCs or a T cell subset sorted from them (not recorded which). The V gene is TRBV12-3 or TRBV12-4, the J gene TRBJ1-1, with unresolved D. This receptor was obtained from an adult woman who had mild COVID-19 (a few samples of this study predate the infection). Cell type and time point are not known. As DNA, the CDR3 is TGTGCCAGCAGTTTTACGGAGACGAACACTGAAGCTTTCTTT. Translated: CASSFTETNTEAFF.